The present TCR beta chain was sequenced within a study of cytomegalovirus exposure and HLA in healthy donors (TCRdb year 2017). Regarding the study in general: An earlier analysis of more than 550 of the donors reported about 300 Gb of sequence data and about 120 million unique TCR beta sequences obtained from approximately 180 million T cells. An early release that covered 500 to 800 HLA-typed donors contained about 300 gigabases of sequencing data and 85 million to 100 million unique TCR sequences. Of the 350 to 450 genotyped donors, 70% to 90% were placed in the genetic ancestry cluster associated with self-reported Caucasian donors. The study aimed to test whether signatures of past pathogen exposure could be identified by cataloging public T cell receptors. The T cell repertoires of several hundred subjects were profiled by immunosequencing and related to cytomegalovirus serostatus. Along with the approximately 700-subject first cohort, a separate validation cohort of over a hundred different subjects was used. The study combined high-throughput TCR immunosequencing, statistical association of individual TCRs with disease status, and machine learning to predict cytomegalovirus infection status. A later analysis re-analyzed previously published TCR beta repertoires from roughly 690 donors and added high-resolution HLA genotyping to study TCR occurrence patterns. Rather than using new phenotypic data, the later analysis identified candidate immune exposures from TCR beta sequences and from how often those sequences occurred across donors. An earlier analysis of some 500 of the donors used high-throughput TCR beta sequencing to judge whether each TCR beta V gene segment behaved as functional or pseudogenic. Alongside the repertoire data, information on donor age, sex, ethnicity and CMV serostatus was compiled. A later genetic analysis used genome-wide SNP genotypes for about 55% of the 666 donors, treating that subset as a discovery cohort. All discovery cohort repertoires had been generated on a single sequencing platform. Both class I and class II loci were covered by HLA typing, at four-digit resolution. Typing coverage differed by locus: A, B, C, DRB1 and DQB1 were typed in roughly 629-630 donors, DQA1 in about 560, DPA1 in nearly 610, and DPB1 in 450 to 480. Because of strong linkage in the cohort, roughly five DR-DQ haplotypes were treated as single units for association and clustering. Among some 400 genotyped donors of the cohort, an average of around 250,000 unique TCR beta nucleotide sequences was sequenced per donor, of which about 19% were non-productive. Results and caveats for the whole study, not just this receptor: Because HLA typing was unavailable for some donors at each locus, only the typed subset was used in association tests. At a false discovery rate of 0.05, a later analysis linked about 16,000 TCR beta sequences to specific HLA alleles. A group of highly shared sequence variants was considered likely to be a technical artifact of the sequencing pipeline. Sequencing depth was assumed to be roughly uniform across donors in the presence/absence analyses, though that assumption may not hold. According to a later analysis, most CMV-associated TCR beta chains appeared to be HLA-restricted, and the HLA associations seemed to be driven largely by CMV exposure. In the study, some 180 TCR beta chains were listed as associated with cytomegalovirus. A later analysis found that TCR association rates varied across HLA loci, with DRB1 alleles showing the most associated TCRs and HLA-C alleles the fewest. An association between a missense DCLRE1C variant and V-gene and J-gene trimming of TCR beta chains was found in a later genetic analysis and replicated in an independent cohort. It was suggested by the authors that the approach could potentially be generalized to other disease states and immunological phenotypes. A few of the identified cytomegalovirus-associated TCR beta chains were confirmed in vitro to be specific for cytomegalovirus antigens. Only TCR beta chains were sequenced in this cohort, and the absence of alpha or paired-chain data limited detectable features. Immune exposure information for the cohort was limited to CMV serostatus. Most TCR sequences were seen in very few donors, while some public TCRs were found in many individuals. A later analysis found that HLA-associated TCR beta chains were more clonally expanded and had lower generation probabilities than equally common non-associated chains. When HLA alleles, especially DR and DQ, strongly co-occurred, attributing TCR associations to individual alleles was difficult. The classifier was reported to diagnose cytomegalovirus status with high specificity and sensitivity in both the original and validation cohorts. In a later analysis, several top co-occurrence clusters were reported to appear linked to parvovirus B19, influenza, CMV and Epstein-Barr virus. A later genetic analysis reported fewer N-insertions in productive TCRs among donors in an Asian-associated ancestry cluster than the roughly 690-donor mean. Correlated functional status among segregating V segments might reflect linkage disequilibrium, but an unknown experimental factor could not be ruled out. Because counts were too low, about 15 rarely observed V segments, including chromosome 9 orphons, were left out of the earlier analysis of some 600 of the donors. In an earlier analysis of approximately 600 of the donors, most TCR beta V segments were observed in productive rearrangements about 87% or about 30% of the time, broadly matching IMGT annotations. A further reported finding was that TCR beta sequences accurately predicted the HLA-A and HLA-B alleles for most subjects in the first cohort.

As to this clone: Its antigen target is currently unknown. There are no base qualities to consult, and no much larger clone falls within one base.

Receptor amplification or capture employed the immunoSEQ multiplex PCR assay. The multiplex PCR relied on a mix of 60 forward primers for TCR Vbeta segments and 13 reverse primers for TCR Jbeta segments. A multiplex PCR assay on genomic DNA amplified the CDR3 region of rearranged TCR beta genes. On the Illumina HiSeq System, the amplified TCR beta libraries were sequenced as 87-base-pair reads. The authors' analysis ran thus. A later analysis counted tens of millions of unique TCR beta chains across the 550 to 800 repertoires, and around 9.9 million of these chains were shared by at least two donors. Raw reads were error-corrected and collapsed into unique sequences with a nearest-neighbor algorithm that merged closely related sequences to remove PCR and sequencing errors. To assign V, D and J gene segments, CDR3 sequences were aligned to IMGT reference sequences. For a sequence to be retained, a match of at least six nucleotides was required to both a V gene segment and a J gene segment. A rearrangement was called productive if the CDR3 had no stop codons and remained in frame with V and J, and every other rearrangement was called non-productive. Following IMGT convention, CDR3 was defined as the stretch from the second conserved V-encoded cysteine to the conserved J-encoded phenylalanine. The earlier analysis of around 640 of the donors excluded sequences that lacked an unambiguous match to a single V gene segment. In an earlier analysis of a few hundred of the donors, a V segment was called functional when productive rearrangements were above 56.7%, and segregating when the standard deviation between donors exceeded 5%. A statistical classification framework was built to diagnose cytomegalovirus status from the catalog of TCR beta chain sequences. In a later analysis, TCR nucleotide sequences were compared against IMGT/GENE-DB human TR gene sequences so that V and J genes could be assigned. The TCRdist pipeline was used in a later analysis to assign CDR3 sequences and most-parsimonious VDJ recombination scenarios. A later analysis defined each TCR beta chain by its CDR3 amino acid sequence plus V-gene family, and excluded reads lacking a unique V-gene family. In a later analysis, fewer than 650 highly shared, low-generation-probability nucleotide sequences were removed to address suspected cross-contamination and a sequencing artifact. For each public chain, a later analysis derived a clonal expansion index from normalized ranks of inferred template counts within each repertoire. In a later analysis, generation probabilities were computed using a VDJ recombination model fitted to out-of-frame rearrangements, and the results were checked against IGoR. In a later analysis, hypergeometric tests were used to score TCR-TCR, TCR-HLA and TCR-CMV co-occurrence, with a repertoire-size bias correction applied to TCR pairs. False discovery rates were estimated in a later analysis by permuting HLA or CMV assignments 20 times. In a later analysis, co-occurring TCRs were grouped with DBSCAN, and TCRdist sequence similarity was added when clustering was performed within HLA-allele-positive subsets. Repertoires with fewer than 30,000 or more than 120,000 public chains, plus five repertoires with anomalous nucleotide sharing, were excluded from co-occurrence clustering. What TCRdb holds here is the immuneACCESS table cut down to in-frame rearrangements. Part of the clones is not present; checked against another copy, under half of the missing clones reflect an unresolved V gene, and the others are unexplained. Clonal size and the V and J genes are those of that table, whereas D and trimming came from the DNA. Within this sample are some 110,000 clones, with around 78% of them counted one time only. The ten largest make up 3% to 4.5% of the sample.

In total, roughly 670 healthy bone marrow donors made up the cohort. All cohort members were sampled while nominally healthy, although unrecorded immune exposures were likely present. The donor was CMV seronegative and was included in the group of a few hundred seronegative cohort members. A peripheral blood sample was collected from each donor, and TCR beta sequencing was performed on peripheral blood mononuclear cells. The Qiagen DNeasy Blood Extraction Kit was used to extract genomic DNA from the blood cell samples. The sample consisted of PBMCs. The receptor was isolated from a man in his forties in good health and CMV-seronegative.

The nucleotide sequence is given as TGTGCCATCAGTGAGTCACGTCTGGGGCTAGCGGGCTCTGGGGCCAACGTCCTGACTTTC. This codes for CAISESRLGLAGSGANVLTF. The sequence joins TRBV10-3 to TRBJ2-6, with TRBD2 identical over 8 junction bases. V has 0 bases trimmed and J has 0 bases trimmed; junction bases matching no gene number 10. Reading the germline V gene gives CDR1 ENHRY and CDR2 SYGVKD. The CDR3 covers 20 residues, taking in both the cysteine and the phenylalanine. This entry keeps only the CDR3 DNA: 60 bases, framed from base 1.